These T cell receptor beta chains were read from a single sample in a study of cytomegalovirus exposure and HLA in healthy donors. The table came from immunoSEQ multiplex PCR; TCRdb's copy has only in-frame clones and leaves some out. The sample holds over 200,000 clones, 85% to 90% seen once. Sequenced input: PBMCs. These receptors were obtained from a woman between 18 and 29 years old in good health and CMV-seronegative. Both conserved end residues are part of each CDR3. A D gene is named only where the DNA matches it firmly. Size is stated for part of the rows, as once, few or many counts, or as a class when the clone is expanded.

size: -; D: TRBD1; J: TRBJ1-4; V: TRBV6-5; CDR3: CASRAGQDNEKLFF; DNA: TGTGCCAGCAGAGCGGGACAGGATAATGAAAAACTGTTTTTT
size: -; D: -; J: TRBJ2-2; V: TRBV6-5; CDR3: CASSYEGGRAGELFF; DNA: TGTGCCAGCAGTTACGAGGGGGGGCGAGCCGGGGAGCTGTTTTTT
size: -; D: -; J: TRBJ1-2; V: TRBV2; CDR3: CASSEQGRTGNNYGYTF; DNA: TGTGCCAGCAGTGAACAGGGTCGTACAGGAAATAACTATGGCTACACCTTC
size: -; D: -; J: TRBJ1-6; V: TRBV10-3; CDR3: CAISEYPGQNSPLHF; DNA: TGTGCCATCAGTGAGTACCCGGGACAAAATTCACCCCTCCACTTT
size: -; D: -; J: TRBJ2-1; V: TRBV7-9; CDR3: CASSLRDKTNNEQFF; DNA: TGTGCCAGCAGCTTACGGGACAAGACAAACAATGAGCAGTTCTTC
size: -; D: TRBD1; J: TRBJ1-5; V: TRBV6-6; CDR3: CASSYSGQLPAQHF; DNA: TGTGCCAGCAGTTATTCGGGACAGCTTCCGGCCCAGCATTTT
size: -; D: -; J: TRBJ1-2; V: TRBV28; CDR3: CASVPGEGRRGYTF; DNA: TGTGCCAGCGTACCCGGAGAGGGTAGACGCGGCTACACCTTC
size: -; D: -; J: TRBJ2-5; V: TRBV7-6; CDR3: CASSLGHSQETQYF; DNA: TGTGCCAGCAGCTTAGGACACTCCCAAGAGACCCAGTACTTC
size: few; D: -; J: TRBJ1-1; V: TRBV7-3; CDR3: CASSFGLNTEAFF; DNA: TGTGCCAGCAGTTTTGGCCTGAACACTGAAGCTTTCTTT
size: -; D: TRBD2; J: TRBJ2-7; V: TRBV27; CDR3: CASKIAGPSSYEQYF; DNA: TGTGCCAGCAAAATAGCGGGGCCGAGCTCCTACGAGCAGTACTTC
size: -; D: -; J: TRBJ2-1; V: TRBV2; CDR3: CASSEWAPSYNEQFF; DNA: TGTGCCAGCAGTGAATGGGCCCCCTCCTACAATGAGCAGTTCTTC
size: -; D: TRBD1; J: TRBJ1-1; V: TRBV6-5; CDR3: CASSPGQGALAEAFF; DNA: TGTGCCAGCAGTCCAGGACAGGGGGCGCTTGCTGAAGCTTTCTTT
size: few; D: TRBD1; J: TRBJ1-2; V: TRBV14; CDR3: CASSQGWTGEIYGYTF; DNA: TGTGCCAGCAGCCAAGGATGGACAGGGGAGATCTATGGCTACACCTTC
size: -; D: -; J: TRBJ1-4; V: TRBV7-2; CDR3: CASSLVQGGQLFF; DNA: TGTGCCAGCAGCTTAGTACAGGGAGGGCAACTGTTTTTT
size: -; D: -; J: TRBJ1-1; V: TRBV29-1; CDR3: CSVVSREGAEAFF; DNA: TGCAGCGTTGTCTCCAGGGAGGGGGCTGAAGCTTTCTTT
size: -; D: TRBD2; J: TRBJ2-5; V: TRBV27; CDR3: CASSSLTSGATRTQYF; DNA: TGTGCCAGCAGTTCCTTGACTAGCGGGGCGACTCGGACCCAGTACTTC
size: -; D: TRBD1; J: TRBJ1-1; V: TRBV7-6; CDR3: CASSRGTGDSNTEAFF; DNA: TGTGCCAGCAGCCGCGGGACAGGGGACTCGAACACTGAAGCTTTCTTT
size: -; D: TRBD1; J: TRBJ1-4; V: TRBV28; CDR3: CASSPGGDNEKLFF; DNA: TGTGCCAGCAGTCCAGGGGGCGATAACGAAAAACTGTTTTTT
size: -; D: TRBD1; J: TRBJ1-1; V: TRBV19; CDR3: CASSLGQVNTEAFF; DNA: TGTGCCAGTAGCTTAGGACAGGTGAACACTGAAGCTTTCTTT
size: -; D: TRBD2; J: TRBJ2-1; V: TRBV5-6; CDR3: CASSPLAYNEQFF; DNA: TGTGCCAGCAGCCCACTAGCGTACAATGAGCAGTTCTTC
size: -; D: -; J: TRBJ2-5; V: TRBV19; CDR3: CASSTGHIQETQYF; DNA: TGTGCCAGTAGTACAGGACATATCCAAGAGACCCAGTACTTC
size: -; D: -; J: TRBJ2-5; V: TRBV6-5; CDR3: CASTKGGEETQYF; DNA: TGTGCCAGCACCAAGGGGGGGGAGGAGACCCAGTACTTC
size: -; D: -; J: TRBJ1-1; V: TRBV9; CDR3: CASSVAGLGDTEAFF; DNA: TGTGCCAGCAGCGTAGCTGGGCTAGGGGATACTGAAGCTTTCTTT
size: -; D: -; J: TRBJ2-3; V: TRBV5-1; CDR3: CASSLVVGSADTQYF; DNA: TGCGCCAGCAGCTTGGTAGTGGGGAGTGCAGATACGCAGTATTTT
size: -; D: -; J: TRBJ1-2; V: TRBV13; CDR3: CASSLPGTAYGYTF; DNA: TGTGCCAGCAGCTTACCGGGTACGGCGTATGGCTACACCTTC
size: -; D: -; J: TRBJ1-1; V: TRBV7-9; CDR3: CASSSGAEAFF; DNA: TGTGCCAGCAGCTCAGGGGCTGAAGCTTTCTTT
size: -; D: TRBD1; J: TRBJ1-1; V: TRBV4-1; CDR3: CASSQDPGGLTEAFF; DNA: TGCGCCAGCAGCCAAGATCCAGGGGGCTTGACTGAAGCTTTCTTT
size: once; D: -; J: TRBJ2-5; V: TRBV10-1; CDR3: CASSESGSGQETQYF; DNA: TGCGCCAGCAGTGAGTCGGGCAGCGGCCAAGAGACCCAGTACTTC
size: -; D: TRBD2; J: TRBJ2-1; V: TRBV7-2; CDR3: CASSLGLGGRNEQFF; DNA: TGTGCCAGCAGCTTGGGACTAGGAGGACGGAATGAGCAGTTCTTC
size: -; D: TRBD1; J: TRBJ1-6; V: TRBV7-2; CDR3: CASRTEGAGNSPLHF; DNA: TGTGCCAGCAGGACAGAGGGGGCGGGTAATTCACCCCTCCACTTT
size: -; D: TRBD1; J: TRBJ2-5; V: TRBV27; CDR3: CASSILRGYRETQYF; DNA: TGTGCCAGCAGTATCCTCAGGGGGTATAGAGAGACCCAGTACTTC
size: -; D: -; J: TRBJ1-1; V: TRBV27; CDR3: CASSLKQYTEAFF; DNA: TGTGCCAGCAGTTTAAAACAGTACACTGAAGCTTTCTTT
size: -; D: -; J: TRBJ2-7; V: TRBV5-4; CDR3: CASGYSPEQYF; DNA: TGTGCCAGCGGCTATTCTCCCGAGCAGTACTTC
size: -; D: -; J: TRBJ2-1; V: TRBV11-2; CDR3: CASRPVRGIYNEQFF; DNA: TGTGCCAGCAGGCCCGTTCGGGGGATTTACAATGAGCAGTTCTTC
size: -; D: -; J: TRBJ2-7; V: TRBV28; CDR3: CASSLSTGSVAYEQYF; DNA: TGTGCCAGCAGTTTAAGCACCGGGAGTGTCGCCTACGAGCAGTACTTC
size: few; D: -; J: TRBJ2-7; V: TRBV4-1; CDR3: CASSQDRGGSAYEQYF; DNA: TGCGCCAGCAGCCAAGATAGGGGGGGCTCGGCCTACGAGCAGTACTTC
size: -; D: -; J: TRBJ1-6; V: TRBV11-2; CDR3: CASSSQYQGFDSPLHF; DNA: TGTGCCAGCAGCTCACAATATCAGGGTTTCGATTCACCCCTCCACTTT
size: -; D: TRBD1; J: TRBJ2-3; V: TRBV5-1; CDR3: CASSGGQKRHTDTQYF; DNA: TGCGCCAGCAGCGGGGGACAGAAAAGGCACACAGATACGCAGTATTTT
size: -; D: -; J: TRBJ2-5; V: TRBV29-1; CDR3: CSVVGAGPETQYF; DNA: TGCAGCGTTGTAGGGGCAGGGCCAGAGACCCAGTACTTC
size: -; D: TRBD1; J: TRBJ1-5; V: TRBV4-1; CDR3: CASSQGAGGIRSNQPQHF; DNA: TGCGCCAGCAGCCAAGGGGCAGGGGGCATCCGTAGCAATCAGCCCCAGCATTTT
size: -; D: TRBD2; J: TRBJ2-3; V: TRBV27; CDR3: CASSLSRLAGGLYLPVRNTDTQYF; DNA: TGTGCCAGCAGTTTATCCCGGTTAGCGGGGGGGCTGTACCTCCCAGTCCGAAACACAGATACGCAGTATTTT
size: -; D: -; J: TRBJ2-1; V: TRBV2; CDR3: CASSPIPGNEQFF; DNA: TGTGCCAGCAGTCCAATCCCGGGCAATGAGCAGTTCTTC
size: -; D: TRBD1; J: TRBJ2-5; V: TRBV5-6; CDR3: CASSLLGTEQETQYF; DNA: TGTGCCAGCAGCTTGTTGGGGACAGAACAAGAGACCCAGTACTTC
size: -; D: -; J: TRBJ1-2; V: TRBV6-6; CDR3: CASTPDTNYGYTF; DNA: TGTGCCAGCACCCCAGACACTAACTATGGCTACACCTTC
size: -; D: TRBD2; J: TRBJ2-1; V: TRBV2; CDR3: CASSELAGAYNEQFF; DNA: TGTGCCAGCAGTGAATTAGCGGGGGCGTACAATGAGCAGTTCTTC
size: -; D: TRBD2; J: TRBJ2-5; V: TRBV7-3; CDR3: CASSLRASGQETQYF; DNA: TGTGCCAGCAGCTTAAGGGCTAGCGGGCAAGAGACCCAGTACTTC
size: -; D: -; J: TRBJ2-2; V: TRBV27; CDR3: CASSFSRAGTGELFF; DNA: TGTGCCAGCAGTTTTTCCAGAGCGGGCACCGGGGAGCTGTTTTTT
size: -; D: -; J: TRBJ1-4; V: TRBV5-1; CDR3: CASSLRAQNEKLFF; DNA: TGCGCCAGCAGCCTCAGGGCCCAAAATGAAAAACTGTTTTTT
size: -; D: -; J: TRBJ2-3; V: TRBV6-6; CDR3: CASSYAPGGGGDTQYF; DNA: TGTGCCAGCAGTTACGCACCCGGGGGCGGGGGCGATACGCAGTATTTT